The 11 T cell receptor beta chains given below trace back to one sample, sequenced in a study of T cell responses to AZD1222 COVID-19 vaccine. The data were produced by immunoSEQ multiplex PCR, yet TCRdb's version contains in-frame clones alone and is incomplete. Here the sample spans about 140,000 clones, 80% to 95% being singletons. Sequencing used peripheral blood, obtained 28 days after the second AZD1222 dose. These TCRs come from an adult who received the AZD1222 COVID-19 vaccine.

This clone was observed once. This rearrangement joins TRBV30 to TRBJ1-3; D is undetermined. Per the germline V gene, CDR1 is GTSNPN and CDR2 is SVGIG (reference sequence). The CDR3 consists of 13 residues. The ends were cut back, 0 bases at V and 2 bases at J, with 5 bases in the middle. CDR3 sequence reads: CAWSVEPGNTIYF. In nucleotides, the CDR3 is TGTGCCTGGAGTGTGGAGCCTGGAAACACCATATATTTT.

The V call is TRBV27, the J call TRBJ1-4; D might be TRBD1 (5 bases). The CDR3 runs 15 residues. V was trimmed by 4 bases and J by 7 bases, leaving 16 bases between them. Germline V gene data show CDR1 as MNHEY and CDR2 as SMNVEV (reference sequence). The CDR3 DNA reads TGTGCCAGCAGTTCGGGACCGCCGGGGGGTGAAAAACTGTTTTTT. Translation: CASSSGPPGGEKLFF. Full variable domain (remainder filled in from reference TRBV27 and TRBJ1-4): EAQVTQNPRYLITVTGKKLTVTCSQNMNHEYMSWYRQDPGLGLRQIYYSMNVEVTDKGDVPEGYKVSRKEKRNFPLILESPSPNQTSLYFCASSSGPPGGEKLFFGSGTQLSVL.

The chain joins TRBV27 to TRBJ2-1; 8 nucleotides agree with TRBD2. CDR3 size: 16 residues. With V trimmed by 5 bases and J by 7 bases, 13 bases remained unmatched. CDR1 is MNHEY, CDR2 SMNVEV, per germline (reference sequence). The CDR3 region has the DNA TGTGCCAGCAGTGTGAGTCTGGCGGGAGGTAGGAATGAGCAGTTCTTC. Its translation: CASSVSLAGGRNEQFF.

CDR3 loop: CASSYSRGEQKLFF. CDR3 DNA: TGTGCCAGCAGTTACAGCAGGGGTGAACAAAAACTGTTTTTT. The chain carries TRBV6-2 or TRBV6-3 and TRBJ1-4; maybe TRBD1 (6 bases). This CDR3 spans 14 amino acids. Trimming shortened V by 2 bases and J by 9 bases, and 13 bases separated the two germline ends. The V gene's germline CDR1 is MNHEY and CDR2 SVGEGT.

The V call is TRBV7-8, the J call TRBJ1-2; possibly TRBD1 for D (6 bases). The V and J ends lost 3 bases and 2 bases respectively, with 16 bases between them. Germline V gene sequence: CDR1 SGHVS, CDR2 FQNEAQ. CDR3 size: 16 residues. CDR3 nucleotides: TGTGCCAGCAGCTTGGCGTCAGCGGGGGGCAACTATGGCTACACCTTC. Protein: CASSLASAGGNYGYTF.

This chain links TRBV24-1 with TRBJ1-2; D is perhaps TRBD1 (5 bases). V lost 7 bases to trimming and J lost 5 bases, with 19 bases between them. The CDR3 covers 15 residues. Germline CDR1 and CDR2: KGHDR and SFDVKD. The CDR3, as DNA: TGTGCCACCAGAGGACCCGGGACCGAGGCTTATGGCTACACCTTC. Translated, it gives CATRGPGTEAYGYTF.

The chain couples TRBV10-3 to TRBJ2-5, with TRBD2 matching 11 bases. CDR3 length equals 14 residues. The V gene end was trimmed by 10 bases and the J gene end by 4 bases; junction bases not matched to a gene: 8. In germline, CDR1 is ENHRY, CDR2 SYGVKD. The DNA of the CDR3 is TGTGCCACGAGGACTAGCGGGCGTGTAGAGACCCAGTACTTC. It yields the protein CATRTSGRVETQYF.

The rearrangement uses TRBV7-4 and TRBJ1-2; D perhaps matches TRBD1 (5 bases). V lost 1 base, J lost 8 bases, and 20 bases lay in between. The germline gives CDR1 SGHVT, CDR2 SQSDAQ. This CDR3 is 16 amino acids long. CDR3 sequence (DNA): TGTGCCAGCAGCTTAGAACAGTTCGAGGGGATATGGGGCTACACCTTC. This codes for CASSLEQFEGIWGYTF.

The chain has TRBV7-9 and TRBJ1-1; D is perhaps TRBD1 (5 bases). The CDR3 loop spans 15 amino acids. In germline, CDR1 is SEHNR, CDR2 FQNEAQ (reference sequence). The ends were cut back, 1 base at V and 0 bases at J, with 9 bases in the middle. The CDR3 sequence: CASSLGDRMNTEAFF. The DNA of the CDR3 is TGTGCCAGCAGCTTAGGGGACCGGATGAACACTGAAGCTTTCTTT.

In DNA form, the CDR3 reads TGTGCCAGCAGTCCACTTCCCGGGACACTTAAGGGAGCTTTCTTT. Its translation is CASSPLPGTLKGAFF. The rearrangement uses TRBV28 and TRBJ1-1, with a possible D match to TRBD1 (6 bases). The CDR3 extends over 15 amino acids. V was shortened by 5 bases and J by 10 bases, with 23 bases between the two germline ends. In germline, CDR1 is MDHEN, CDR2 SYDVKM.

The V gene is TRBV29-1, the J gene TRBJ2-7; D is unresolved. Germline V lookup: CDR1 SQVTM, CDR2 ANQGSEA. V shed 0 bases and J shed 0 bases, with 9 bases lying between them. This CDR3 has 14 amino acids. CDR3 protein: CSVEETRSSYEQYF. The DNA of the CDR3 is TGCAGCGTTGAAGAGACACGGAGCTCCTACGAGCAGTACTTC.